One and the same sample provided the 9 T cell receptor beta chains below, sequenced in a study of T cells in Graves' hyperthyroidism and ophthalmopathy. Researchers took RNA transcripts and amplified the TCR beta CDR3 regions from them. During a first-round RT-PCR of the TCR CDR3, the HTBI primer set was used. TCRdb analysed the multiplex PCR reads with MiXCR anew, one entry per CDR3 protein. The sample has roughly 740,000 distinct CDR3 sequences; around 17% are singletons. The specimen sequenced was blood. Source of these receptors: a man between 18 and 35 years old with Graves' hyperthyroidism.

Many counts were recorded for this clonotype. The chain carries TRBV18 and TRBJ2-7; D may be TRBD1 (6 bases). The CDR3 contains 12 residues. Germline V CDR1 and CDR2: KGHSH, LQKENI. Trimming shortened V by 2 bases and J by 7 bases, and 9 bases separated the two germline ends. CDR3 sequence: CASSPNRGEQYF. CDR3 bases: TGTGCCAGCTCACCAAATAGGGGGGAGCAGTACTTC.

Only a few counts were recorded for this clonotype. This chain links TRBV19 with TRBJ2-3; 10 bases fit TRBD1. V shed 4 bases and J 6 bases; nucleotides not matched to a gene: 7. The CDR3 has 15 residues. Germline V lookup: CDR1 LNHDA, CDR2 SQIVND (reference sequence). CDR3 DNA: TGTGCCAGTAGTACCCGGGGGGGACAGGGGGATACGCAGTATTTT. It translates to CASSTRGGQGDTQYF.

This clonotype was observed many times. The chain has TRBV20-1 and TRBJ1-5, with no clear D. The germline V gene encodes CDR1 DFQATT and CDR2 SNEGSKA (reference sequence). CDR3 length: 14 amino acids. Trimming took 3 bases from V and 0 from J, leaving 9 bases between them. In nucleotides, the CDR3 is TGCAGTGCTAGTCCGGGGAATAGCAATCAGCCCCAGCATTTT. It encodes CSASPGNSNQPQHF.

The V gene is TRBV27, the J gene TRBJ1-2; 7 bases align to TRBD1. The CDR3 covers 15 residues. Germline loops: CDR1 MNHEY, CDR2 SMNVEV (reference sequence). The V gene end was trimmed by 4 bases and the J gene end by 6 bases; junction bases not matched to a gene: 11. The CDR3 here is CASSSTKGQLNGYTF. For the CDR3, the DNA is TGTGCCAGCAGTTCTACCAAGGGACAGTTGAATGGCTACACCTTC.

This rearrangement joins TRBV4-1 to TRBJ2-1; 8 nucleotides align to TRBD2. The CDR3 extends over 18 amino acids. J was trimmed by 4 bases and V by 4 bases; bases with no gene match: 15. The germline V gene encodes CDR1 MGHRA and CDR2 YSYEKL. The CDR3 nucleotides read TGCGCCAGCAGCCGCCAGGGCGGCGGGGGGCGGCTGTACAATGAGCAGTTCTTC. It translates to CASSRQGGGGRLYNEQFF.

The chain carries TRBV18 and TRBJ2-3, with D tentatively TRBD2 (6 bases). Trimming left V 5 bases short and J 4 bases short, with 19 bases between. CDR3 length equals 16 residues. The germline V gene has CDR1 KGHSH and CDR2 LQKENI. Here the CDR3 DNA reads TGTGCCAGCTCATTTTCTTTAGCGGTTGGCTCAGATACGCAGTATTTT. Translating gives CASSFSLAVGSDTQYF.

This clonotype was seen ten or more times. The rearrangement uses TRBV30 and TRBJ2-1; D remains unclear. The CDR3 extends over 14 amino acids. V shed 0 bases and J shed 5 bases, with 11 bases lying between them. Germline V CDR1 and CDR2: GTSNPN, SVGIG (reference sequence). Here the CDR3 DNA reads TGTGCCTGGAGTGTAGGCGGTGGGGACAATGAGCAGTTCTTC. This translates into CAWSVGGGDNEQFF.

This chain uses TRBV13 with TRBJ2-5, with 7 bases matching TRBD2. The germline V gene has CDR1 PRHDT and CDR2 FYEKMQ (reference sequence). J lost 2 bases, V lost 2 bases, and 2 bases had no gene match. The CDR3 is made up of 14 amino acids. CDR3 sequence: CASSLRTSQETQYF. For the CDR3, the DNA is TGTGCCAGCAGCTTAAGGACTAGTCAAGAGACCCAGTACTTC.

This clonotype was counted ten times or more. The rearrangement uses TRBV7-2 and TRBJ2-2; D gene uncertain. This CDR3 has 12 residues. V was trimmed by 3 bases and J by 4 bases, leaving 3 bases between them. CDR1 is SGHTA, CDR2 FQGNSA, per germline. The CDR3 bases are TGTGCCAGCAGCTTTCTCACCGGGGAGCTGTTTTTT. It translates to CASSFLTGELFF.